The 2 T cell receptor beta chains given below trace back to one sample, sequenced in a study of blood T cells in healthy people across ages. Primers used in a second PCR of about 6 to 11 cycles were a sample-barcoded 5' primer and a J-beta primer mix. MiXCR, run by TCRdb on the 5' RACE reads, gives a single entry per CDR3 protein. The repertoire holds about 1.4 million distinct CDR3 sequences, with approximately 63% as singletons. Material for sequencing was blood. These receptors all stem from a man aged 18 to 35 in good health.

CDR3 region: CASSEGLAGGEQYF. Here the CDR3 DNA reads TGTGCCAGCAGCGAGGGACTAGCGGGAGGCGAGCAGTACTTC. The chain uses TRBV13 and TRBJ2-4, with 15 bases identical to TRBD2. The J call may be incorrect, as the DNA end agrees better with TRBJ2-7. Germline V gives CDR1 PRHDT, CDR2 FYEKMQ (reference sequence). The CDR3 has 14 amino acids.

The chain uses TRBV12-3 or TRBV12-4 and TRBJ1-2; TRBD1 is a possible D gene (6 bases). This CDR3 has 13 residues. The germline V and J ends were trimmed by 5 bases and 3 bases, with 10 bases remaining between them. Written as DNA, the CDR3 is TGTGCCAGCAGTCTGGACAGCTACTATGGCTACACCTTC. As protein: CASSLDSYYGYTF.